This T cell receptor beta chain was recovered during a study of siplizumab effects on memory and regulatory T cells. Comment on this clone: What it binds is unknown.

Whole-study results and caveats: Memory cells that were CD4+ and unstimulated gave rise to alloreactive sequences, which siplizumab significantly reduced. Proliferating Tregs taken from siplizumab cultures were not shown to have a confirmed suppressive function. Unstimulated subsets accounted for the mapping of only a minor share of the clones that were alloreactive.

Assaying covered roughly 100,000 TCR templates per sample. Generated by immunoSEQ multiplex PCR, the TCRdb table keeps only in-frame clones and is missing some. The table has roughly 120,000 clones, more than 90% seen once. Per germline, CDR1 MNHNS and CDR2 SASEGT. The germline V and J ends were trimmed by 4 bases and 3 bases, with 16 bases remaining between them. CDR3 length: 15 residues. Sequenced material: CD4+ T cells sorted from blood. The origin of this receptor is a human donor in good health. The chain combines TRBV6-1 with TRBJ2-7, with D unclear. The CDR3 DNA follows: TGTGCCAGCAGTGTGGGAACAGAAATCTACTACGAGCAGTACTTC. Protein sequence: CASSVGTEIYYEQYF.